The 10 T cell receptor beta chains in this list originate from one sample, sequenced in a study of OX40 agonist ivuxolimab in advanced cancers. TCRdb's copy holds only in-frame clones and misses some; the assay was immunoSEQ multiplex PCR. Of 65,000 to 100,000 clones listed, around 88% are singletons. The sequenced sample was CD4+ or CD8+ T cells sorted from blood, obtained in a trial of the OX40 agonist ivuxolimab. All receptors come from an adult with an advanced solid tumor such as melanoma, head and neck, liver or kidney cancer.

The CDR3 DNA is TGCGCCAGCAGCTTGGGCGGTGACACCTGGGGGTCCGAGCAGTACTTC. This gives the protein CASSLGGDTWGSEQYF. This chain uses TRBV5-1 with TRBJ2-7; D may be TRBD1 or TRBD2 (5 bases each). The CDR3 covers 16 residues. V was shortened by 0 bases and J by 6 bases, with 19 bases between the two germline ends. Germline assignment: CDR1 SGHRS and CDR2 YFSETQ. Based on the CDR3 plus reference TRBV5-1 and TRBJ2-7, the full variable domain is KAGVTQTPRYLIKTRGQQVTLSCSPISGHRSVSWYQQTPGQGLQFLFEYFSETQRNKGNFPGRFSGRQFSNSRSEMNVSTLELGDSALYLCASSLGGDTWGSEQYFGPGTRLTVT.

As concerns this clone: At one of its ends the junction is not consistent with the germline gene, which may arise from a read error. V and J are TRBV7-7 and TRBJ2-5; TRBD1 aligns across 7 bases. Germline values: CDR1 SSHAT, CDR2 FNYEAQ (reference sequence). The CDR3 is 15 amino acids. The CDR3 loop is CASSSPGQHQETQYF. CDR3 coding DNA: TGTGCTAGCAGTTCCCCGGGACAGCATCAAGAGACCCAGTACTTC.

The chain joins TRBV9 to TRBJ2-3; D is unresolved. The germline CDR1 and CDR2 sequences are SGDLS and YYNGEE. The CDR3 has 14 amino acids. With 0 bases removed from V and 5 bases from J, the gap between germline ends came to 10 bases. The CDR3 DNA is TGTGCCAGCAGCGTAGGGCACCCTGGAGATACGCAGTATTTT. Translation gives CASSVGHPGDTQYF.

This chain joins TRBV18 and TRBJ2-5; no clear D. V was trimmed by 6 bases and J by 1 base, leaving 15 bases between them. CDR1 is KGHSH and CDR2 is LQKENI in the germline V gene. The CDR3 sequence is 15 residues long. The CDR3 DNA is TGTGCCAGCTCCCTTACCCGTCCAGGCCAAGAGACCCAGTACTTC. Residues: CASSLTRPGQETQYF.

The gene calls are TRBV4-3 and TRBJ2-1; D ambiguous. This CDR3 region has 15 residues. The V end lost 0 bases, the J end lost 6 bases, and 12 bases lay between the germline ends. Germline lookup yields CDR1 LGHNA and CDR2 YSLEER. The CDR3 DNA reads TGCGCCAGCAGCCAAGATAAGACCCTCCCCAATGAGCAGTTCTTC. This codes for CASSQDKTLPNEQFF.

The V gene is TRBV9, the J gene TRBJ2-7; 7 positions match TRBD1. This CDR3 comprises 14 residues. The V gene's germline CDR1 is SGDLS and CDR2 YYNGEE. J gave up 7 bases and V 4 bases, and 11 bases lay outside the gene matches. The CDR3 sequence is CASSPLQGTGEQYF. In DNA, the CDR3 is TGTGCCAGCAGCCCCTTACAGGGGACGGGAGAGCAGTACTTC.

The sample holds one count of this clone. This chain connects TRBV11-2 to TRBJ2-7; 9 positions agree with TRBD2. Germline trimming cut 3 bases from V and 3 bases from J; bases unmatched to any gene: 3. This CDR3 contains 14 residues. Germline V gives CDR1 SGHAT, CDR2 FQNNGV. The chain's CDR3 is CASSLYSGGYEQYF. The CDR3 coding sequence is TGTGCCAGCAGCTTGTATAGCGGGGGCTACGAGCAGTACTTC.

This sequence joins TRBV5-1 and TRBJ1-4, with a tentative D call TRBD1 (5 bases). The CDR3 totals 14 residues. Between the trimmed V and J ends, which lost 5 bases and 5 bases, there was a span of 13 bases. Germline CDR1 SGHRS, CDR2 YFSETQ. The chain's CDR3 is CASRAGSVNEKLFF. CDR3 coding DNA: TGCGCCAGCAGAGCAGGGTCGGTAAATGAAAAACTGTTTTTT. Drawing the rest from reference TRBV5-1 and TRBJ1-4, the complete variable domain is KAGVTQTPRYLIKTRGQQVTLSCSPISGHRSVSWYQQTPGQGLQFLFEYFSETQRNKGNFPGRFSGRQFSNSRSEMNVSTLELGDSALYLCASRAGSVNEKLFFGSGTQLSVL.

The chain has TRBV2 and TRBJ2-6; no clear D. V lost 1 base to trimming and J lost 1 base, with 5 bases between them. This CDR3 is built from 15 residues. Germline loops: CDR1 SNHLY, CDR2 FYNNEI. The CDR3 DNA reads TGTGCCAGCAGTGAAGGAACTTCTGGGGCCAACGTCCTGACTTTC. The encoded protein is CASSEGTSGANVLTF.

This clone showed up just once. The chain couples TRBV18 to TRBJ2-2; weak D call: TRBD1 (6 bases). Trimming removed 0 bases at V and 1 base at J, with 9 bases between. Germline V gene data show CDR1 as KGHSH and CDR2 as LQKENI. This CDR3 is 16 amino acids long. Here the CDR3 reads CASSPPEQGNTGELFF. As DNA, the CDR3 is TGTGCCAGCTCACCACCAGAACAGGGGAACACCGGGGAGCTGTTTTTT.